This entry lists 23 T cell receptor beta chains sequenced from one sample in a study of T cell responses to AZD1222 COVID-19 vaccine. Only in-frame clones appear in the TCRdb table, and some are missing; sequencing was by immunoSEQ multiplex PCR. The data contain approximately 100,000 clones, over 75% of them singletons. The sample consisted of peripheral blood, taken on day 0 of AZD1222 vaccination. Receptors were obtained from an adult in good health.

CDR3: CASSIELAGVGYEQYF. The CDR3 nucleotides read TGTGCCAGTAGTATAGAGTTAGCGGGAGTTGGCTACGAGCAGTACTTC. This rearrangement joins TRBV19 to TRBJ2-7; TRBD2 matches at 9 bases. This CDR3 is 16 amino acids long. V shed 0 bases and J 3 bases; nucleotides not matched to a gene: 6. In germline, CDR1 is LNHDA, CDR2 SQIVND (reference sequence).

This clone was found once. The chain has TRBV19 and TRBJ2-5; D could derive from TRBD1 or TRBD2 (6 bases each). V was cut by 6 bases and J by 1 base, with 15 bases left in between. Germline V CDR1 and CDR2: LNHDA, SQIVND (reference sequence). This CDR3 region has 15 residues. The CDR3 DNA reads as TGTGCCAGTAGGCGCGGGGACACTCTCCAAGAGACCCAGTACTTC. Translated, it gives CASRRGDTLQETQYF.

This clone was seen a few times. The chain employs TRBV5-8 and TRBJ1-1; D remains ambiguous. The CDR3 runs 15 residues. Trimming removed 0 bases at V and 4 bases at J, with 13 bases between. Germline CDR1 is SGHTS and CDR2 is YDEGEE. CDR3 sequence reads: CASSLAASGATEAFF. CDR3 sequence (DNA): TGTGCCAGCAGCTTGGCAGCGTCCGGTGCCACTGAAGCTTTCTTT.

This rearrangement joins TRBV2 to TRBJ2-7; tentatively, D is TRBD1 (6 bases). Trimming took off 3 bases at V and 2 bases at J, with 14 bases between the two ends. Germline CDR1 reads SNHLY; CDR2 reads FYNNEI. The CDR3 length is 15 residues. The CDR3 loop is CASSDMTGQTYEQYF. For the CDR3, the DNA is TGTGCCAGCAGTGATATGACAGGCCAGACCTACGAGCAGTACTTC.

V gene TRBV19 combines with J gene TRBJ1-2, with D perhaps TRBD1 (6 bases). The CDR3 is 13 amino acids. Germline V gene data show CDR1 as LNHDA and CDR2 as SQIVND (reference sequence). Trimming left V 3 bases short and J 5 bases short, with 10 bases between. CDR3 coding DNA: TGTGCCAGTAGTATCGGGACAACATATGGCTACACCTTC. Its protein product is CASSIGTTYGYTF.

The gene calls are TRBV30 and TRBJ2-7; no clear D gene. V was cut by 3 bases and J by 9 bases, with 12 bases left in between. The CDR3 runs 11 residues. Germline CDR1 and CDR2: GTSNPN and SVGIG (reference sequence). The CDR3 region is CAWSAQYGQYF. CDR3 DNA sequence: TGTGCCTGGAGCGCCCAGTATGGGCAGTACTTC.

The chain recombines TRBV11-3 with TRBJ2-3; TRBD2 agrees at 10 bases. The CDR3 loop spans 15 amino acids. Per the germline V gene, CDR1 is SGHNT and CDR2 is YENEEA. Losses at the gene ends were 4 bases for V and 1 base for J; bases not matched to a gene: 2. CDR3 bases: TGTGCCAGCAGCTCCGGGACTAGCGGCACAGATACGCAGTATTTT. Translation gives CASSSGTSGTDTQYF.

This clone was observed once. The genes are TRBV2 and TRBJ1-2; 7 nucleotides match TRBD1. This CDR3 comprises 16 residues. Trimming took 3 bases from V and 0 from J; bases not matched to a gene: 7. Germline CDR1 reads SNHLY; CDR2 reads FYNNEI. The DNA for the CDR3 is TGTGCCAGCAGTGAGACAGGGACAGCTTCTAACTATGGCTACACCTTC. This codes for CASSETGTASNYGYTF.

CDR3 nucleotides: TGTGCCTTACGGGCAGGGGGTGAAGCTTTCTTT. Its translation is CALRAGGEAFF. The chain carries TRBV10-3 and TRBJ1-1; the match to TRBD1 covers 7 bases. The V and J ends lost 11 bases and 7 bases, in that order; junction bases with no gene match: 7. This CDR3 is 11 amino acids long. The germline gives CDR1 ENHRY, CDR2 SYGVKD.

The chain carries TRBV5-5 and TRBJ2-1; D gene unclear. The ends were cut back, 1 base at V and 5 bases at J, with 7 bases in the middle. Per the germline V gene, CDR1 is SGHKS and CDR2 is YYEKEE (reference sequence). The CDR3 is 13 residues long. CDR3 sequence reads: CASSLFQDNEQFF. The CDR3 DNA reads as TGTGCCAGCAGCTTGTTTCAGGACAATGAGCAGTTCTTC.

This sequence joins TRBV2 and TRBJ1-5, with 7 positions matching TRBD1. Losses at the gene ends were 1 base for V and 3 bases for J; bases not matched to a gene: 6. The CDR3 is 16 residues long. Germline V gene lookup returns CDR1 SNHLY and CDR2 FYNNEI. CDR3 sequence (DNA): TGTGCCAGCAGTGAAGACTGGACAGGTGTCAATCAGCCCCAGCATTTT. It encodes CASSEDWTGVNQPQHF.

The J gene is TRBJ2-7, the V gene TRBV9, with D unresolved. This CDR3 has 14 residues. V lost 0 bases to trimming and J lost 5 bases, with 12 bases between them. CDR1 and CDR2 from the germline V gene are SGDLS and YYNGEE. CDR3 amino acids: CASSVGGRIDEQYF. The CDR3 DNA sequence: TGTGCCAGCAGCGTAGGTGGCAGGATAGACGAGCAGTACTTC.

This chain joins TRBV7-2 and TRBJ1-1; tentatively, D is TRBD1 (5 bases). Trimming cost V 5 bases and J 0 bases, with 13 bases left between them. The CDR3 covers 15 residues. CDR1 is SGHTA, CDR2 FQGNSA, per germline. The CDR3 is CASSVGAGMNTEAFF. The CDR3 DNA reads as TGTGCCAGCAGCGTTGGGGCGGGCATGAACACTGAAGCTTTCTTT.

The V and J genes are TRBV18 and TRBJ1-5; D gene uncertain. This CDR3 region has 15 residues. Germline values: CDR1 KGHSH, CDR2 LQKENI. The ends were cut back, 0 bases at V and 5 bases at J, with 11 bases in the middle. The CDR3 reads CASSPPVNPDQPQHF. The CDR3 DNA follows: TGTGCCAGCTCACCACCGGTAAACCCCGATCAGCCCCAGCATTTT. The variable domain in full, completed from reference TRBV18 and TRBJ1-5, reads NAGVMQNPRHLVRRRGQEARLRCSPMKGHSHVYWYRQLPEEGLKFMVYLQKENIIDESGMPKERFSAEFPKEGPSILRIQQVVRGDSAAYFCASSPPVNPDQPQHFGDGTRLSIL.

This clone has more than one count but fewer than ten. This sequence joins TRBV7-9 and TRBJ2-3; D is uncertain. The CDR3 contains 15 residues. Germline loops: CDR1 SEHNR, CDR2 FQNEAQ (reference sequence). V was pared by 1 base and J by 1 base, with 9 bases between. As DNA, the CDR3 is TGTGCCAGCAGCTTAGATCTGTCCCGCACAGATACGCAGTATTTT. This sequence encodes CASSLDLSRTDTQYF.

V and J are TRBV11-2 and TRBJ1-6; 10 nucleotides align to TRBD1. With 5 bases clipped from V and 8 bases from J, the junction kept 6 bases outside the gene matches. This CDR3 is built from 15 residues. The germline gives CDR1 SGHAT, CDR2 FQNNGV. The CDR3 nucleotides read TGTGCCAGCAGCCCGACGGGGACAGGGGATTCACCCCTCCACTTT. It codes for CASSPTGTGDSPLHF.

The chain has TRBV30 and TRBJ2-2; TRBD1 or TRBD2 may be the D gene (5 bases each). Germline-derived CDR1 and CDR2 are GTSNPN and SVGIG (reference sequence). The CDR3 is 15 residues long. Trimming removed 2 bases from V and 4 bases from J, with 14 bases in between. This CDR3 reads CAWSTGGDGTGELFF. The CDR3 nucleotides are TGTGCCTGGAGTACTGGGGGAGATGGCACCGGGGAGCTGTTTTTT. Filled out from reference TRBV30 and TRBJ2-2, the complete variable domain reads SQTIHQWPATLVQPVGSPLSLECTVEGTSNPNLYWYRQAAGRGLQLLFYSVGIGQISSEVPQNLSASRPQDRQFILSSKKLLLSDSGFYLCAWSTGGDGTGELFFGEGSRLTVL.

The chain combines TRBV9 with TRBJ1-1; the match to TRBD1 covers 7 bases. V lost 4 bases, J lost 6 bases, and 3 bases stayed unmatched. This CDR3 spans 12 amino acids. The germline CDR1 and CDR2 sequences are SGDLS and YYNGEE. The CDR3 nucleotides read TGTGCCAGCAGCTCGCAGGGGGCTGAAGCTTTCTTT. Its protein is CASSSQGAEAFF.

The chain has TRBV11-2 and TRBJ2-7; possible D gene TRBD1, 6 bases. This CDR3 is 14 amino acids long. Germline CDR1 and CDR2: SGHAT and FQNNGV. The V gene lost 1 base and the J gene lost 3 bases, with 10 bases spanning the gap. For the CDR3, the DNA is TGTGCCAGCAGCTTAGTCAGGGGCCTCTACGAGCAGTACTTC. It codes for CASSLVRGLYEQYF.

The V call is TRBV5-6, the J call TRBJ1-2; D is possibly TRBD1 (5 bases). There are 12 residues in the CDR3. The germline V gene has CDR1 SGHDT and CDR2 YYEEEE. V was shortened by 0 bases and J by 12 bases, with 12 bases between the two germline ends. CDR3 sequence (DNA): TGTGCCAGCAGCTTGGCGGCAGGACATCACACCTTC. Its protein is CASSLAAGHHTF. Filled out from reference TRBV5-6 and TRBJ1-2, the complete variable domain reads DAGVTQSPTHLIKTRGQQVTLRCSPKSGHDTVSWYQQALGQGPQFIFQYYEEEERQRGNFPDRFSGHQFPNYSSELNVNALLLGDSALYLCASSLAAGHHTFGSGTRLTVV.

This clone was recorded once. The CDR3 coding sequence is TGTGCCAGCAGTTTGAGTTCTATTCCTCACAATCAGCCCCAGCATTTT. Amino acids: CASSLSSIPHNQPQHF. The chain carries TRBV27 and TRBJ1-5; D not resolved. The CDR3 is 16 residues long. Germline loops: CDR1 MNHEY, CDR2 SMNVEV (reference sequence). Trimming pared 3 bases from V and 3 bases from J, leaving 15 bases between.

This chain uses TRBV6-2 or TRBV6-3 with TRBJ2-7; no firm D call. Looked up from germline, CDR1 is MNHEY and CDR2 is SVGEGT. The CDR3 totals 14 residues. V was trimmed by 4 bases and J by 5 bases, leaving 15 bases between them. CDR3 DNA: TGTGCCAGCAGTTCCAGAGGATTCGAAGACGAGCAGTACTTC. Its translation: CASSSRGFEDEQYF.

The chain combines TRBV5-1 with TRBJ1-1; D is perhaps TRBD1 (5 bases). V dropped 0 bases and J dropped 0 bases, with 9 bases sitting between them. The CDR3 is made up of 15 amino acids. Germline V gives CDR1 SGHRS, CDR2 YFSETQ. The CDR3 loop reads CASSLAGQLNTEAFF. The CDR3, as DNA: TGCGCCAGCAGCTTGGCAGGGCAGTTGAACACTGAAGCTTTCTTT.